Below are 15 T cell receptor beta chains sequenced from a single sample in a study of T-cell memory formation after mild COVID-19. TCRdb passed the 5' RACE reads through MiXCR, listing each CDR3 protein once. The top ten hold 25% to 35% of the sample, which has around 110,000 distinct CDR3 sequences, around 12% seen once. The sample taken for sequencing was PBMCs or a T cell subset sorted from them (not recorded which). The origin of the receptors is an adult woman who had mild COVID-19 (a few samples of this study predate the infection). Cell type and time point are not known.

The chain is built from TRBV28 and TRBJ2-2, with D possibly being TRBD1 (5 bases). The ends were cut back, 5 bases at V and 2 bases at J, with 12 bases in the middle. The CDR3 runs to 15 residues. From germline, CDR1 is MDHEN and CDR2 SYDVKM. CDR3 DNA sequence: TGTGCCAGCAGTCGGATCAGGGTCAACACCGGGGAGCTGTTTTTT. This encodes CASSRIRVNTGELFF.

This chain uses TRBV29-1 with TRBJ1-2; D is perhaps TRBD1 (5 bases). The V gene's germline CDR1 is SQVTM and CDR2 ANQGSEA. V gave up 4 bases and J gave up 1 base, with 10 bases separating them. The length of the CDR3 is 13 residues. The CDR3 DNA is TGCAGCGTTGTGACGGGGGATAACTATGGCTACACCTTC. Translated: CSVVTGDNYGYTF.

The V and J genes are TRBV4-1 and TRBJ2-1, with 9 bases fitting TRBD2. This CDR3 is built from 16 residues. Trimming cost V 5 bases and J 5 bases; bases outside gene matches: 10. Germline V lookup: CDR1 MGHRA, CDR2 YSYEKL. CDR3 DNA sequence: TGCGCCAGCAGCTTCTCCGGGGTAGCGGGGGACAATGAGCAGTTCTTC. Translated: CASSFSGVAGDNEQFF.

This clonotype was counted a few times. This chain links TRBV2 with TRBJ2-2; no definite D call. The V and J ends lost 4 bases and 2 bases respectively, with 20 bases between them. CDR3 length: 18 residues. CDR1 is SNHLY and CDR2 is FYNNEI in the germline V gene. This CDR3 is CASSADPPGVTNTGELFF. CDR3 sequence (DNA): TGTGCCAGCAGTGCAGATCCTCCTGGGGTAACAAACACCGGGGAGCTGTTTTTT.

The chain has TRBV7-6 and TRBJ1-6; 8 bases fit TRBD1. V trimming: 5 bases; J trimming: 10 bases; junction bases outside the gene matches: 7. Germline V gene data show CDR1 as SGHVS and CDR2 as FNYEAQ. The CDR3 consists of 14 residues. The CDR3 loop reads CASSLTGDRSPLHF. DNA of the CDR3: TGTGCCAGCAGCCTAACAGGGGACAGGTCACCCCTCCACTTT.

This clonotype has more than one count but fewer than ten. The gene calls are TRBV7-8 and TRBJ1-2; possibly TRBD1 for D (5 bases). The CDR3 has 15 amino acids. Germline CDR1 reads SGHVS; CDR2 reads FQNEAQ. V was clipped by 3 bases and J by 4 bases, with 15 bases between them. This chain's CDR3 is CASSLGMRGSYGYTF. CDR3 DNA sequence: TGTGCCAGCAGCTTGGGGATGAGGGGAAGCTATGGCTACACCTTC.

This clonotype was counted between two and nine times. V usage is TRBV2 and J usage is TRBJ2-1; the match to TRBD2 covers 13 bases. V shed 5 bases, J shed 4 bases, and the junction held 5 bases outside the gene matches. The CDR3 has 16 residues. Looked up from germline, CDR1 is SNHLY and CDR2 is FYNNEI. The CDR3 protein is CASSNGLAGEYNEQFF. CDR3 bases: TGTGCCAGCAGTAACGGACTAGCGGGGGAATACAATGAGCAGTTCTTC.

The rearrangement uses TRBV12-3 or TRBV12-4 and TRBJ1-1; TRBD1 matches at 9 bases. This CDR3 contains 19 residues. V was clipped by 0 bases and J by 3 bases; unmatched bases: 14. The CDR3: CASSLADRFDRGFDTEAFF. Here the CDR3 DNA reads TGTGCCAGCAGTTTAGCGGATCGTTTCGACAGGGGGTTCGACACTGAAGCTTTCTTT.

The chain has TRBV30 and TRBJ1-1, with D unclear. There are 13 residues in the CDR3. CDR1 GTSNPN and CDR2 SVGIG come from the germline V gene (reference sequence). Deletions cut 0 bases from V and 5 bases from J, with 10 bases between. The CDR3 spells CAWSVGSRTEAFF. CDR3 nucleotide sequence: TGTGCCTGGAGTGTCGGATCACGGACTGAAGCTTTCTTT.

CDR3 in DNA: TGCAGTGCTAGATTGGGGACGGGGAACTCTGGGGCCAACGTCCTGACTTTC. This translates into CSARLGTGNSGANVLTF. This sequence joins TRBV20-1 and TRBJ2-6, with D tentatively TRBD1 or TRBD2 (5 bases each). V was shortened by 2 bases and J by 0 bases, with 14 bases between the two germline ends. The CDR3 runs to 17 residues. Per germline, CDR1 DFQATT and CDR2 SNEGSKA (reference sequence).

This clonotype was picked up a small number of times. The chain employs TRBV20-1 and TRBJ1-2; no reliable D call. This CDR3 region has 13 residues. Germline V gene lookup returns CDR1 DFQATT and CDR2 SNEGSKA (reference sequence). V was trimmed by 3 bases and J by 2 bases, leaving 10 bases between them. The CDR3 region is CSASGQDNYGYTF. CDR3 in DNA: TGCAGTGCTAGTGGGCAGGACAACTATGGCTACACCTTC.

In its sample, this clonotype was seen many times. This chain joins TRBV7-9 and TRBJ2-3; 10 nucleotides line up with TRBD2. Losses at the gene ends were 5 bases for V and 1 base for J; bases not matched to a gene: 3. The CDR3 spans 15 residues. CDR1 SEHNR and CDR2 FQNEAQ come from the germline V gene (reference sequence). DNA of the CDR3: TGTGCCAGCAGCCTGCTAGCGGGGGGCACAGATACGCAGTATTTT. This codes for CASSLLAGGTDTQYF.

This clonotype has ten or more counts. This rearrangement joins TRBV15 to TRBJ2-5, with 9 bases aligning to TRBD1. Germline CDR1 is LNHNV and CDR2 is YYDKDF (reference sequence). V was clipped by 3 bases and J by 2 bases; unmatched bases: 7. This CDR3 comprises 16 residues. The DNA for the CDR3 is TGTGCCACCAGCAGCGAAAACAGGGGGCCGCAAGAGACCCAGTACTTC. It codes for CATSSENRGPQETQYF.

The chain recombines TRBV5-5 with TRBJ2-5; D is ambiguous. CDR1 and CDR2 from the germline V gene are SGHKS and YYEKEE (reference sequence). The CDR3 sequence is 13 residues long. V lost 2 bases to trimming and J lost 1 base, with 6 bases between them. In DNA, the CDR3 is TGTGCCAGCAGCTTACCCTTCCAAGAGACCCAGTACTTC. Protein product: CASSLPFQETQYF. The full variable domain, rest sourced from reference TRBV5-5 and TRBJ2-5, is DAGVTQSPTHLIKTRGQQVTLRCSPISGHKSVSWYQQVLGQGPQFIFQYYEKEERGRGNFPDRFSARQFPNYSSELNVNALLLGDSALYLCASSLPFQETQYFGPGTRLLVL.

The chain is built from TRBV27 and TRBJ2-5; D uncertain. This CDR3 has 12 residues. The germline V and J ends were trimmed by 5 bases and 0 bases, with 4 bases remaining between them. CDR1 and CDR2 from the germline V gene are MNHEY and SMNVEV (reference sequence). The CDR3 sequence is CASSADQETQYF. The CDR3, as DNA: TGTGCCAGCAGTGCCGACCAAGAGACCCAGTACTTC.